The subject of this entry is one T cell receptor (beta chain). Its antigen is still unknown. The same CDR3 also results from other DNA sequences found in this sample. These data originate in a study of cytomegalovirus exposure and HLA in healthy donors. The PCR had 60 Vbeta and 13 Jbeta primers. Some clones are missing from TCRdb's copy, which holds only in-frame ones; the method was immunoSEQ multiplex PCR. Of 100,000 to 120,000 clones listed, over 60% are singletons. Regarding the study as a whole: Upon later analysis, HLA-associated TCR beta chains proved more clonally expanded than other, equally common chains. TCR beta chains numbering more than 150 were designated cytomegalovirus-associated. A later analysis associated about 18,000 TCR beta sequences with HLA alleles at a 0.05 false discovery rate.

V shed 0 bases and J 2 bases; nucleotides not matched to a gene: 6. Per the germline V gene, CDR1 is SGHDT and CDR2 is YYEEEE. This CDR3 is 17 amino acids long. The rearrangement joins TRBV5-6 to TRBJ2-2; 8 bases are a match to TRBD2. The sample consisted of PBMCs. The clonotype was recovered from a woman between 55 and 75 years old in good health and CMV-seropositive. The DNA for the CDR3 is TGTGCCAGCAGCTTGGGTGCGGGAGGCGATAACACCGGGGAGCTGTTTTTT. It yields the protein CASSLGAGGDNTGELFF.